This paragraph covers one TCR beta chain sequence. Its target is unknown. Germline V gene data show CDR1 as MNHEY and CDR2 as SMNVEV (reference sequence). The CDR3 covers 15 residues. Trimming removed 8 bases from V and 4 bases from J; junction bases left unmatched: 13. One entry per CDR3 protein results from TCRdb running MiXCR on the reads. Among 450,000 to 550,000 distinct CDR3 sequences listed, 15% to 20% were seen once. This record comes from a study of T cell repertoires in cytomegalovirus infection. Study results and limitations: Dominating the ex vivo response were HLA-C-restricted CMV-specific TCR beta clonotypes. Summed public TCR beta family frequency identified CMV carriers bearing the relevant HLA.

The sequence came from a human donor in good health (CMV status not recorded). Some clones in this sample may be carry-over from other donors' samples. V and J are TRBV27 and TRBJ1-2, with TRBD1 matching over 7 bases. Sequences were obtained from CD8+ T cells from PBMCs. The CDR3 DNA sequence: TGTGCCAGCCGCCTCAGGGGGGCTTCAATCTATGGCTACACCTTC. Protein: CASRLRGASIYGYTF.